This TCR beta chain was captured in a study of Graves' ophthalmopathy and Graves' hyperthyroidism. Study findings and constraints: The model's prediction of ophthalmopathy progression had 70.59% sensitivity and around 72% specificity. Separation of ophthalmopathy from stable hyperthyroidism was achieved by a 13-signature model, at about 90% sensitivity and about 81% specificity.

What supplied the PBMCs was roughly 10 ml of fresh peripheral blood. RNA served as the template for amplifying TCR beta CDR3 regions. Amplification began with first-round RT-PCR using HTBI primers, then second-round multiplex PCR was performed. TCRdb reprocessed the multiplex PCR reads with MiXCR, giving one entry per CDR3 protein. Here the sample spans 600,000 to 700,000 distinct CDR3 sequences, roughly 41% being singletons. This clonotype was recorded at least ten times. Its antigen is as yet unknown. The sequence came from an adult man with Graves' ophthalmopathy. Sequenced input: peripheral blood.

CDR3 nucleotides: TGTGCCAGCAGCCCCACAAATAACTATGGCTACACCTTC. It is translated as CASSPTNNYGYTF. V usage is TRBV25-1 and J usage is TRBJ1-2; no firm D call. The ends were cut back, 6 bases at V and 1 base at J, with 9 bases in the middle. The CDR3 loop spans 13 amino acids. Germline V gene lookup returns CDR1 MGHDK and CDR2 SYGVNS.